This passage covers 17 T cell receptor beta chains from one sample sequenced in a study of OX40 agonist ivuxolimab in advanced cancers. Repertoires were generated with immunoSEQ multiplex PCR, while TCRdb's copy carries only in-frame clones and drops some. This table has around 10,000 clones, 70% to 90% appearing once. The sequences come from CD4+ or CD8+ T cells sorted from blood, collected in a trial of the OX40 agonist ivuxolimab. These TCRs come from an adult with an advanced solid tumor such as melanoma, head and neck, liver or kidney cancer.

The V call is TRBV7-8, the J call TRBJ2-5, with 8 bases identical to TRBD2. Trimming cost V 2 bases and J 5 bases; bases outside gene matches: 7. The CDR3 has 15 residues. CDR1 is SGHVS, CDR2 FQNEAQ, per germline. CDR3 amino acids: CASSLYSGAGETQYF. For the CDR3, the DNA is TGTGCCAGCAGCTTATATAGCGGGGCGGGCGAGACCCAGTACTTC.

CDR3 region: CASSGGGYGYTF. Here the CDR3 DNA reads TGTGCCAGCAGCGGAGGGGGCTATGGCTACACCTTC. The chain links TRBV9 to TRBJ1-2; tentatively, D is TRBD1 (6 bases). V was trimmed by 3 bases and J by 4 bases, leaving 7 bases between them. The CDR3 contains 12 residues. CDR1 and CDR2 from the germline V gene are SGDLS and YYNGEE.

The V and J genes are TRBV19 and TRBJ2-1; the match to TRBD2 covers 12 bases. Germline V gene data show CDR1 as LNHDA and CDR2 as SQIVND (reference sequence). The CDR3 extends over 15 amino acids. The CDR3 here is CATNPSGGAYDEQFF. Written as DNA, the CDR3 is TGTGCTACGAACCCTAGCGGGGGGGCCTATGATGAGCAGTTCTTC. The full variable domain, its missing parts supplied by reference TRBV19 and TRBJ2-1, is DGGITQSPKYLFRKEGQNVTLSCEQNLNHDAMYWYRQDPGQGLRLIYYSQIVNDFQKGDIAEGYSVSREKKESFPLTVTSAQKNPTAFYLCATNPSGGAYDEQFFGPGTRLTVL.

This clone was detected only once. The CDR3 DNA is TGTGCCAGCAGCTTATGGACAGAAAAGGAAGAGACCCAGTACTTC. Protein sequence: CASSLWTEKEETQYF. The J gene is TRBJ2-5, the V gene TRBV11-2, with D maybe TRBD1 (6 bases). V was pared by 2 bases and J by 3 bases, with 13 bases between. Germline CDR1 is SGHAT and CDR2 is FQNNGV. CDR3 size: 15 residues.

The rearrangement uses TRBV2 and TRBJ2-1; D gene ambiguous. Between the trimmed V and J ends, which lost 2 bases and 0 bases, there was a span of 11 bases. CDR3 length: 16 residues. The germline CDR1 and CDR2 sequences are SNHLY and FYNNEI. The CDR3 is CASSERHSSSYNEQFF. The CDR3 DNA reads TGTGCCAGCAGTGAACGGCACAGCTCCTCCTACAATGAGCAGTTCTTC. The whole variable domain, filled in from reference TRBV2 and TRBJ2-1, reads EPEVTQTPSHQVTQMGQEVILRCVPISNHLYFYWYRQILGQKVEFLVSFYNNEISEKSEIFDDQFSVERPDGSNFTLKIRSTKLEDSAMYFCASSERHSSSYNEQFFGPGTRLTVL.

The chain recombines TRBV27 with TRBJ2-4; maybe TRBD1 (5 bases). V was shortened by 4 bases and J by 0 bases, with 10 bases between the two germline ends. Germline assignment: CDR1 MNHEY and CDR2 SMNVEV (reference sequence). The CDR3 is made up of 15 amino acids. CDR3 bases: TGTGCCAGCAGTTCAGACAGAAAAGCCAAAAACATTCAGTACTTC. Translation gives CASSSDRKAKNIQYF.

This chain links TRBV4-1 with TRBJ2-3; D gene uncertain. Germline V gene data show CDR1 as MGHRA and CDR2 as YSYEKL. Trimming pared 1 base from V and 1 base from J, leaving 6 bases between. The CDR3 extends over 14 amino acids. The CDR3 bases are TGCGCCAGCAGCCAAGGGGCGGGCACAGATACGCAGTATTTT. Translated, it gives CASSQGAGTDTQYF.

The CDR3 protein is CASSLDTNGYTF. CDR3 sequence (DNA): TGTGCCAGCAGTTTAGACACTAACGGCTACACCTTC. The chain employs TRBV28 and TRBJ1-2; no clear D. V was trimmed by 2 bases and J by 8 bases, leaving 9 bases between them. The CDR3 has 12 residues. Germline V CDR1 and CDR2: MDHEN, SYDVKM.

The chain recombines TRBV9 with TRBJ1-1, with 8 bases aligning to TRBD1. This CDR3 region has 13 residues. Germline CDR1 SGDLS, CDR2 YYNGEE. The ends lost 4 bases at V and 4 bases at J; junction bases unmatched: 3. The CDR3 loop is CASSITGGTEAFF. In nucleotides, the CDR3 is TGTGCCAGCAGCATTACAGGGGGCACTGAAGCTTTCTTT.

The chain joins TRBV2 to TRBJ2-1; D possibly corresponds to TRBD2 (6 bases). This CDR3 comprises 12 residues. Germline V CDR1 and CDR2: SNHLY, FYNNEI. Between the trimmed V and J ends, which lost 8 bases and 9 bases, there was a span of 14 bases. The CDR3: CASWELASEQFF. The CDR3 DNA sequence: TGTGCCAGCTGGGAACTAGCAAGTGAGCAGTTCTTC.

This clone was found a few times. The chain employs TRBV9 and TRBJ2-7; no definite D call. CDR3 size: 15 residues. V shed 0 bases and J shed 4 bases, with 14 bases lying between them. Germline lookup yields CDR1 SGDLS and CDR2 YYNGEE. The CDR3 protein is CASSVDPGPGYEQYF. In nucleotides, the CDR3 is TGTGCCAGCAGCGTAGATCCCGGGCCTGGTTACGAGCAGTACTTC.

This clone was counted only a few times. The chain recombines TRBV13 with TRBJ2-5; 10 bases align to TRBD2. This CDR3 spans 15 amino acids. The V gene's germline CDR1 is PRHDT and CDR2 FYEKMQ (reference sequence). V was pared by 6 bases and J by 5 bases, with 9 bases of the junction left unmatched. CDR3 residues: CASRRSGGVWETQYF. DNA of the CDR3: TGTGCCAGCAGACGGAGCGGGGGGGTTTGGGAGACCCAGTACTTC.

The V gene is TRBV7-7, the J gene TRBJ2-5; 9 nucleotides line up with TRBD1. V lost 2 bases, J lost 4 bases, and 5 bases stayed unmatched. The CDR3 length is 15 residues. CDR1 SSHAT and CDR2 FNYEAQ come from the germline V gene (reference sequence). The CDR3 sequence: CASSLRMGQGETQYF. The CDR3 DNA reads as TGTGCCAGCAGCTTAAGAATGGGACAGGGAGAGACCCAGTACTTC.

The genes are TRBV6-8 and TRBJ2-3, with a possible D match to TRBD1 (8 bases). The V end was cut by 5 bases, the J end by 5 bases, with 26 bases between. The CDR3 covers 18 residues. CDR1 and CDR2 (germline): MNHGY, SAAAGT. CDR3 residues: CASSTEYDRGGLEDTQYF. The CDR3 DNA sequence: TGTGCCAGCAGTACGGAGTACGACAGGGGAGGGCTGGAAGATACGCAGTATTTT.

This chain connects TRBV27 to TRBJ2-3; 9 nucleotides match TRBD2. The CDR3 loop spans 19 amino acids. Germline V gene data show CDR1 as MNHEY and CDR2 as SMNVEV (reference sequence). Trimming at V came to 9 bases and at J to 2 bases, leaving 21 bases not matched to a gene. The CDR3 here is CASRRVGIERGADTDTQYF. The CDR3 DNA is TGTGCCAGTCGGCGAGTAGGGATTGAGCGGGGGGCCGACACAGATACGCAGTATTTT.

The J gene is TRBJ2-4, the V gene TRBV21-1; the tabulated D call, TRBD1, remains unverified against the DNA. TRBV21-1 is given as a pseudogene. This CDR3 has 15 amino acids. The CDR3 bases are TGTGCCACCCAGGGACATCCCTGGGCCAAAAACATTCAGTACTTC. Its translation: CATQGHPWAKNIQYF.

V is TRBV10-3 and J is TRBJ2-3; 9 nucleotides align to TRBD2. The CDR3 runs to 17 residues. Trimming cost V 0 bases and J 8 bases; bases outside gene matches: 12. CDR1 is ENHRY, CDR2 SYGVKD, per germline. The CDR3 bases are TGTGCCATCAGTGAGTCGCCGGTGGCGGGGGGGGTTGGTACGCAGTATTTT. This sequence encodes CAISESPVAGGVGTQYF.